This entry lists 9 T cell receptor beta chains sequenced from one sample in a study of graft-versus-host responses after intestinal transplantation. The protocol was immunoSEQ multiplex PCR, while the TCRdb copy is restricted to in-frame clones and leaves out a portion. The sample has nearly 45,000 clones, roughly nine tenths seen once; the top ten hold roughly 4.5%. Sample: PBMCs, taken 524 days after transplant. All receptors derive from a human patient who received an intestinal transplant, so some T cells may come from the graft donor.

The CDR3 DNA reads as TGTGCCAGCAGCTTACAACGGACAGGGGGTAAAACCGGGGAGCTGTTTTTT. Amino acid sequence: CASSLQRTGGKTGELFF. This sequence joins TRBV7-3 and TRBJ2-2; TRBD1 matches at 10 bases. The CDR3 contains 17 residues. The V segment lost 2 bases and the J segment 5 bases; nucleotides outside the gene matches: 8. In germline, CDR1 is SGHTA, CDR2 FQGTGA.

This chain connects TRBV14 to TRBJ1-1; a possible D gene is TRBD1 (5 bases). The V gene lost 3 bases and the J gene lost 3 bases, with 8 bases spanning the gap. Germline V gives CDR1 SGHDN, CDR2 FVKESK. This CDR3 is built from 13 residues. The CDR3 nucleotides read TGTGCCAGCAGCCATGTCAGGGACACTGAAGCTTTCTTT. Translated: CASSHVRDTEAFF.

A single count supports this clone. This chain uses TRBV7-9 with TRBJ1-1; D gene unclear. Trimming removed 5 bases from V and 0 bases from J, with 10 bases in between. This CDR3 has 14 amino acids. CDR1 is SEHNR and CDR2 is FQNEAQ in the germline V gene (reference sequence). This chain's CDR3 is CASSPGGLNTEAFF. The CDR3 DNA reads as TGTGCCAGCAGCCCGGGAGGGCTGAACACTGAAGCTTTCTTT.

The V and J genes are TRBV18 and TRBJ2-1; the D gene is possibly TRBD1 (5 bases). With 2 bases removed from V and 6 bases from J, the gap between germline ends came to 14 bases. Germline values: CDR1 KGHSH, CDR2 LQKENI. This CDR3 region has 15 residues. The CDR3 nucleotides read TGTGCCAGCTCACCAAGGCAGGGCATCGCCAATGAGCAGTTCTTC. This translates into CASSPRQGIANEQFF. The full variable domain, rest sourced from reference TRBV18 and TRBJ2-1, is NAGVMQNPRHLVRRRGQEARLRCSPMKGHSHVYWYRQLPEEGLKFMVYLQKENIIDESGMPKERFSAEFPKEGPSILRIQQVVRGDSAAYFCASSPRQGIANEQFFGPGTRLTVL.

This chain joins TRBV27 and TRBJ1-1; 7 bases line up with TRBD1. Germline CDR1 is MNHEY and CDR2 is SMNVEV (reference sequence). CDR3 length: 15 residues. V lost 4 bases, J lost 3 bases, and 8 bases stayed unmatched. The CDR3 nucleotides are TGTGCCAGCAGTTGGGGCAGGGGGAGTGACACTGAAGCTTTCTTT. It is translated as CASSWGRGSDTEAFF.

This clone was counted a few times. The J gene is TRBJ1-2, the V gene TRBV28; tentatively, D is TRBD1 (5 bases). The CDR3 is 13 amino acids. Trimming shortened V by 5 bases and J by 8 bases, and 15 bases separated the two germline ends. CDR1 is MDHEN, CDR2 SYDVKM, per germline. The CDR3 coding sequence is TGTGCCAGCAGTATCCAGGGACTAAGCGGCTACACCTTC. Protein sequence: CASSIQGLSGYTF.

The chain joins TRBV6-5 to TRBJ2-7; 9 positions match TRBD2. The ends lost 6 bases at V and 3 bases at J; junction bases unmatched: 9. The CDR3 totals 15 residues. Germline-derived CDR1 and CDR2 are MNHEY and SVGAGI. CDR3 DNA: TGTGCCAGCAGCCCCAGCGGGAGGTACTACTACGAGCAGTACTTC. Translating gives CASSPSGRYYYEQYF.

The CDR3 is CAQDGRVGEQYF. CDR3 DNA: TGTGCCCAAGATGGCCGGGTTGGCGAGCAGTACTTC. The V and J genes are TRBV30 and TRBJ2-7; D not resolved. The CDR3 runs 12 residues. Trimming pared 8 bases from V and 6 bases from J, leaving 17 bases between. The germline gives CDR1 GTSNPN, CDR2 SVGIG (reference sequence).

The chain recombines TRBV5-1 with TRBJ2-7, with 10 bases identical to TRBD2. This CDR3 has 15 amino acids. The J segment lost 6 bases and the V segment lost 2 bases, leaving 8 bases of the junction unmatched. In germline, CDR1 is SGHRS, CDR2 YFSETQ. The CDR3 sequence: CASSLEREGTREQYF. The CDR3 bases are TGCGCCAGCAGCTTAGAGCGGGAGGGCACTCGCGAGCAGTACTTC.